This T cell receptor (beta chain) was identified in a study of T cell changes during pregnancy in multiple sclerosis. The assay was immunoSEQ multiplex PCR, and TCRdb's table has in-frame clones only and misses some. The repertoire holds some 77,000 clones, with approximately 94% as singletons. The germline V gene has CDR1 GTSNPN and CDR2 SVGIG (reference sequence). V lost 8 bases to trimming and J lost 4 bases; unmatched junction nucleotides: 1. The CDR3 is 12 amino acids. The source material was CD4+ T cells from peripheral blood mononuclear cells, sampled before pregnancy. This sequence joins TRBV30 and TRBJ1-3, with 11 bases lining up with TRBD1. This clonotype was sampled from a female donor with multiple sclerosis, enrolled in a pregnancy study. CDR3 loop: CAGQGAGNTIYF. The CDR3 DNA is TGTGCCGGACAGGGGGCAGGAAACACCATATATTTT.